The 11 T cell receptor beta chains listed next were all sequenced from one sample in a study of blood T cell repertoires in COVID-19. Sequenced by immunoSEQ multiplex PCR; TCRdb stores in-frame clones only, minus some. The repertoire holds some 65,000 clones, around 86% seen once, with less than 3% in the top ten. Input material: peripheral blood. All receptors derive from a man older than 75 with acute or convalescent COVID-19.

The V and J genes are TRBV18 and TRBJ2-5; tentatively, D is TRBD2 (6 bases). The CDR3 length is 14 residues. Germline values: CDR1 KGHSH, CDR2 LQKENI. The V end lost 3 bases, the J end lost 4 bases, and 12 bases lay between the germline ends. CDR3 nucleotide sequence: TGTGCCAGCTCACCGGGTCGGGGAGGAGAGACCCAGTACTTC. Translated: CASSPGRGGETQYF.

The chain employs TRBV27 and TRBJ2-2; D ambiguous. This CDR3 has 13 residues. Trimming took 2 bases from V and 7 from J, leaving 8 bases between them. Germline-derived CDR1 and CDR2 are MNHEY and SMNVEV (reference sequence). The CDR3 loop is CASSLRWSGELFF. As DNA, the CDR3 is TGTGCCAGCAGTTTAAGATGGAGCGGGGAGCTGTTTTTT.

As to this clone: The junction does not match germline at one end; this may be a read error. This CDR3 is also generated by other DNA sequences in the sample. The chain couples TRBV6-2 or TRBV6-3 to TRBJ2-7; 7 positions match TRBD2. The CDR3 loop spans 16 amino acids. Germline V gives CDR1 MNHEY, CDR2 SVGEGT. CDR3 in DNA: TGTGCCAGCAGCTACTCCGAGGGCGGGAGTAACTACGAGCAGTACTTC. Amino acid sequence: CASSYSEGGSNYEQYF.

This chain links TRBV7-2 with TRBJ1-5, with D perhaps TRBD1 (6 bases). V lost 4 bases and J 6 bases, leaving 13 bases between the germline ends. There are 14 residues in the CDR3. CDR1 and CDR2 from the germline V gene are SGHTA and FQGNSA. The CDR3 bases are TGTGCCAGCAGCTCGTACAGGGCGGGTCAGCCCCAGCATTTT. It is translated as CASSSYRAGQPQHF.

In nucleotides, the CDR3 is TGCGCCAGCAGCTTCAGCGGGACCTCCTACGAGCAGTACTTC. This codes for CASSFSGTSYEQYF. The chain is built from TRBV5-1 and TRBJ2-7; 7 positions agree with TRBD2. The CDR3 spans 14 residues. Germline trimming cut 2 bases from V and 0 bases from J; bases unmatched to any gene: 2. The germline V gene has CDR1 SGHRS and CDR2 YFSETQ. The full variable domain, its missing parts supplied by reference TRBV5-1 and TRBJ2-7, is KAGVTQTPRYLIKTRGQQVTLSCSPISGHRSVSWYQQTPGQGLQFLFEYFSETQRNKGNFPGRFSGRQFSNSRSEMNVSTLELGDSALYLCASSFSGTSYEQYFGPGTRLTVT.

The V call is TRBV4-2, the J call TRBJ2-1, with a weak D call TRBD2 (5 bases). The CDR3 spans 16 residues. The ends were cut back, 4 bases at V and 5 bases at J, with 18 bases in the middle. Germline V gene sequence: CDR1 LGHNA, CDR2 YNFKEQ. As DNA, the CDR3 is TGTGCCAGCAGCCCCCCCTTAAACAGCGGCCACAATGAGCAGTTCTTC. Encoded protein: CASSPPLNSGHNEQFF.

This clone was counted once. The chain carries TRBV19 and TRBJ1-1; D might be TRBD1 (6 bases). V was pared by 1 base and J by 4 bases, with 22 bases between. Germline V gene data show CDR1 as LNHDA and CDR2 as SQIVND (reference sequence). The CDR3 covers 18 residues. CDR3: CASSIGGGAGAGGTEAFF. The CDR3 DNA follows: TGTGCCAGTAGTATAGGTGGGGGCGCAGGGGCTGGGGGCACTGAAGCTTTCTTT.

The J gene is TRBJ2-5, the V gene TRBV11-3; D perhaps matches TRBD1 (6 bases). Germline V gene data show CDR1 as SGHNT and CDR2 as YENEEA. The CDR3 extends over 15 amino acids. The V and J ends lost 6 bases and 0 bases respectively, with 14 bases between them. The CDR3 spells CASSVDRSYQETQYF. DNA for the CDR3: TGTGCCAGCAGTGTCGACAGGAGCTACCAAGAGACCCAGTACTTC.

This clone was seen more than once but under ten times. The chain recombines TRBV27 with TRBJ2-2; TRBD1 matches at 8 bases. Germline V gives CDR1 MNHEY, CDR2 SMNVEV (reference sequence). V dropped 6 bases and J dropped 5; count of bases not matched to a gene: 8. This CDR3 has 15 amino acids. This chain's CDR3 is CASRTQGAGTGELFF. CDR3 nucleotide sequence: TGTGCCAGCAGGACGCAGGGGGCAGGGACCGGGGAGCTGTTTTTT.

This rearrangement joins TRBV20-1 to TRBJ2-1, with D hard to call. Germline V lookup: CDR1 DFQATT, CDR2 SNEGSKA (reference sequence). The CDR3 is made up of 11 amino acids. Trimming left V 5 bases short and J 5 bases short, with 7 bases between. The CDR3 coding sequence is TGCAGTGCTCGCCTAGACAATGAGCAGTTCTTC. As protein: CSARLDNEQFF.

This clone showed up just once. The chain combines TRBV7-8 with TRBJ1-6; 8 bases are a match to TRBD1. V gave up 5 bases and J gave up 7 bases; unmatched junction bases: 13. The CDR3 sequence is 17 residues long. The germline V gene has CDR1 SGHVS and CDR2 FQNEAQ. The chain's CDR3 is CASSPTRDRWYNSPLHF. The CDR3 nucleotides read TGTGCCAGCAGCCCGACTCGGGACAGGTGGTACAATTCACCCCTCCACTTT.